This TCR beta chain was captured by sequencing in a study of blood T cell repertoires in COVID-19. Across the study: Collection of acute and convalescent COVID-19 samples took place in the United States, Italy and Spain. PBMCs, B-cell-depleted T cells, or T cells provided the cDNA or gDNA that made up the material.

The CDR3 is 15 residues long. The V end was cut by 3 bases, the J end by 5 bases, with 11 bases between. Germline V CDR1 and CDR2: KGHSH, LQKENI. As handled by the study authors: Amplification with reference gene primers provided the estimates of nucleated cell counts. Profiled with immunoSEQ multiplex PCR; TCRdb holds only in-frame clones, not every one. The DNA gave D and trimming, while V, J and clone size come from that table. The table shows 150,000 to 200,000 clones, with 70% to 90% occurring only once. This chain connects TRBV18 to TRBJ1-6, with TRBD1 as a possible D gene (6 bases). The sequenced material came from peripheral blood. The sequence was obtained from a man younger than 35 who had recovered from COVID-19. As DNA, the CDR3 is TGTGCCAGCTCACCCCGGGACACGAATAATTCACCCCTCCACTTT. This gives the protein CASSPRDTNNSPLHF. The whole variable domain, filled in from reference TRBV18 and TRBJ1-6, reads NAGVMQNPRHLVRRRGQEARLRCSPMKGHSHVYWYRQLPEEGLKFMVYLQKENIIDESGMPKERFSAEFPKEGPSILRIQQVVRGDSAAYFCASSPRDTNNSPLHFGNGTRLTVT.